Below, 24 T cell receptor beta chains from the same sample are listed, as sequenced in a study of blood T cells in healthy people across ages. For the second PCR, which ran for about 7 to 11 cycles, a sample-barcoded 5' primer and a J-beta primer mix were used. TCRdb redid the calling of the 5' RACE reads with MiXCR, one entry per CDR3 protein. This table holds approximately 1,700,000 distinct CDR3 sequences, more than 35% found once. Sequenced sample: blood. The receptor source for this set is a human donor in good health.

The gene calls are TRBV7-9 and TRBJ1-2; a weak D match, TRBD1 (5 bases). Germline lookup yields CDR1 SEHNR and CDR2 FQNEAQ (reference sequence). The length of the CDR3 is 14 residues. Trimming took off 3 bases at V and 6 bases at J, with 14 bases between the two ends. Written as DNA, the CDR3 is TGTGCCAGCAGCTTCGGACGGGACGGAGATGGCTACACCTTC. This encodes CASSFGRDGDGYTF.

This clonotype was recorded a few times. V is TRBV29-1 and J is TRBJ2-2; 9 bases are shared with TRBD1. The CDR3 has 14 residues. Germline V gene lookup returns CDR1 SQVTM and CDR2 ANQGSEA. Unmatched junction bases numbered 8, after V lost 6 bases and J lost 6 bases. DNA of the CDR3: TGCAGCGTCGAAAGGGGACAGGGTGCCGGGGAGCTGTTTTTT. Protein: CSVERGQGAGELFF.

V and J are TRBV12-3 or TRBV12-4 and TRBJ2-7, with a possible D match to TRBD1 (6 bases). There are 12 residues in the CDR3. V shed 9 bases and J shed 0 bases, with 9 bases lying between them. As DNA, the CDR3 is TGTGCCAGTTGGACAGCCTCCTACGAGCAGTACTTC. Translation gives CASWTASYEQYF.

This chain links TRBV5-1 with TRBJ2-1, with 8 bases that match TRBD2. Germline values: CDR1 SGHRS, CDR2 YFSETQ. J was trimmed by 8 bases and V by 0 bases; bases with no gene match: 10. The CDR3 sequence is 16 residues long. The chain's CDR3 is CASSLVVAGPTDEQFF. Here the CDR3 DNA reads TGCGCCAGCAGCTTGGTAGTAGCGGGGCCGACGGATGAGCAGTTCTTC. The full variable domain, in which reference TRBV5-1 and TRBJ2-1 provide the parts outside the CDR3, is KAGVTQTPRYLIKTRGQQVTLSCSPISGHRSVSWYQQTPGQGLQFLFEYFSETQRNKGNFPGRFSGRQFSNSRSEMNVSTLELGDSALYLCASSLVVAGPTDEQFFGPGTRLTVL.

The V gene is TRBV6-6, the J gene TRBJ2-2; 9 nucleotides agree with TRBD2. The CDR3 spans 16 residues. V lost 5 bases to trimming and J lost 0 bases; unmatched junction nucleotides: 4. Germline V gene lookup returns CDR1 MNHNY and CDR2 SVGAGI (reference sequence). CDR3 in DNA: TGTGCCAGCAGTGACTTAGCGGGGGCGAACACCGGGGAGCTGTTTTTT. Its protein is CASSDLAGANTGELFF.

V is TRBV5-6 and J is TRBJ2-7; no firm D call. Between the trimmed V and J ends, which lost 4 bases and 1 base, there was a span of 6 bases. The CDR3 covers 12 residues. Germline V gives CDR1 SGHDT, CDR2 YYEEEE. The DNA for the CDR3 is TGTGCCAGCAGCGTGCCTTCCTACGAGCAGTACTTC. It specifies CASSVPSYEQYF.

V usage is TRBV12-3 or TRBV12-4 and J usage is TRBJ2-7; D possibly corresponds to TRBD2 (5 bases). The ends were cut back, 3 bases at V and 5 bases at J, with 11 bases in the middle. The CDR3 runs 13 residues. Here the CDR3 reads CASSLRVPNEQYF. CDR3 sequence (DNA): TGTGCCAGCAGTTTGCGGGTTCCAAACGAGCAGTACTTC.

The rearrangement links TRBV7-2 to TRBJ2-3; 8 positions match TRBD2. This CDR3 comprises 17 residues. V was clipped by 2 bases and J by 2 bases; unmatched bases: 9. CDR1 is SGHTA and CDR2 is FQGNSA in the germline V gene. The CDR3 protein is CASSLTMAGGYTDTQYF. The CDR3 coding sequence is TGTGCCAGCAGCTTAACTATGGCGGGGGGCTACACAGATACGCAGTATTTT. Full variable domain (outside the CDR3, taken from reference TRBV7-2 and TRBJ2-3): GAGVSQSPSNKVTEKGKDVELRCDPISGHTALYWYRQSLGQGLEFLIYFQGNSAPDKSGLPSDRFSAERTGGSVSTLTIQRTQQEDSAVYLCASSLTMAGGYTDTQYFGPGTRLTVL.

The genes are TRBV7-6 and TRBJ1-2, with TRBD1 identical over 10 bases. Per the germline V gene, CDR1 is SGHVS and CDR2 is FNYEAQ. CDR3 size: 15 residues. The J segment lost 6 bases and the V segment lost 4 bases, leaving 8 bases of the junction unmatched. The CDR3 here is CASSSRQGQGDGYTF. As DNA, the CDR3 is TGTGCCAGCAGCTCTCGTCAAGGACAGGGGGATGGCTACACCTTC.

The chain employs TRBV4-3 and TRBJ2-7; the match to TRBD2 covers 11 bases. Germline V gives CDR1 LGHNA, CDR2 YSLEER. The CDR3 covers 18 residues. Trimming at V came to 3 bases and at J to 5 bases, leaving 15 bases not matched to a gene. The CDR3 coding sequence is TGCGCCAGCAGCCAGACTAGCGGGGATCGTTGGGCGACTGACGAGCAGTACTTC. Encoded protein: CASSQTSGDRWATDEQYF.

This chain uses TRBV12-3 or TRBV12-4 with TRBJ2-3, with TRBD2 as a possible D gene (5 bases). V lost 6 bases and J 3 bases, leaving 19 bases between the germline ends. This CDR3 is built from 16 residues. In DNA, the CDR3 is TGTGCCAGCAGCCCCTGGCGGGCTATAAGTACAGATACGCAGTATTTT. It translates to CASSPWRAISTDTQYF.

A few counts support this clonotype. The chain has TRBV7-2 and TRBJ1-2; D is perhaps TRBD1 (5 bases). Germline CDR1 is SGHTA and CDR2 is FQGNSA. V was shortened by 6 bases and J by 7 bases, with 15 bases between the two germline ends. The CDR3 has 13 residues. CDR3 in DNA: TGTGCCAGCAGTTCACAGGACGGTGGTGGCTACACCTTC. Amino acids: CASSSQDGGGYTF.

This clonotype was observed a handful of times. The genes are TRBV29-1 and TRBJ1-1; D ambiguous. There are 12 residues in the CDR3. The V gene's germline CDR1 is SQVTM and CDR2 ANQGSEA. V was cut by 6 bases and J by 1 base, with 9 bases left in between. The CDR3 nucleotides read TGCAGCGTCACCCGGGCGAACACTGAAGCTTTCTTT. As protein: CSVTRANTEAFF.

The rearrangement joins TRBV6-6 to TRBJ2-2, with TRBD1 matching over 7 bases. Trimming at V came to 5 bases and at J to 7 bases, leaving 7 bases not matched to a gene. Germline V gene sequence: CDR1 MNHNY, CDR2 SVGAGI (reference sequence). CDR3 size: 14 residues. The DNA for the CDR3 is TGTGCCAGCAGTGCACAGGGGTATTACGGGGAGCTGTTTTTT. Its translation: CASSAQGYYGELFF.

This clonotype was counted a few times. This sequence joins TRBV18 and TRBJ2-1, with 8 bases matching TRBD1. The CDR3 has 15 residues. The V and J ends lost 6 bases and 4 bases, in that order; junction bases with no gene match: 8. Germline CDR1 KGHSH, CDR2 LQKENI. The CDR3 reads CASSQGQAGYNEQFF. The CDR3 DNA follows: TGTGCCAGCTCCCAGGGACAGGCTGGATACAATGAGCAGTTCTTC. Drawing the rest from reference TRBV18 and TRBJ2-1, the complete variable domain is NAGVMQNPRHLVRRRGQEARLRCSPMKGHSHVYWYRQLPEEGLKFMVYLQKENIIDESGMPKERFSAEFPKEGPSILRIQQVVRGDSAAYFCASSQGQAGYNEQFFGPGTRLTVL.

This clonotype turned up a few times. CDR3 DNA: TGTGCCAGCGGACAGGGATTCTCTGGGGCCAACGTCCTGACTTTC. Translation: CASGQGFSGANVLTF. The genes are TRBV6-2 or TRBV6-3 and TRBJ2-6, with TRBD1 identical over 8 bases. The V and J ends lost 8 bases and 0 bases, in that order; junction bases with no gene match: 3. CDR3 length: 15 residues. Germline loops: CDR1 MNHEY, CDR2 SVGEGT.

The chain has TRBV7-2 and TRBJ2-6; D remains unclear. Trimming took 3 bases from V and 18 from J, leaving 3 bases between them. The CDR3 consists of 8 residues. CDR1 and CDR2 from the germline V gene are SGHTA and FQGNSA. This CDR3 is CASSLGTF. The CDR3 nucleotides read TGTGCCAGCAGCTTGGGGACTTTC.

This chain links TRBV28 with TRBJ1-2; D not resolved. CDR3 length: 15 residues. The V end lost 3 bases, the J end lost 5 bases, and 16 bases lay between the germline ends. Per the germline V gene, CDR1 is MDHEN and CDR2 is SYDVKM. The CDR3 coding sequence is TGTGCCAGCAGTTTGGCAGACCCCCAAGTATATGGCTACACCTTC. Translating it yields CASSLADPQVYGYTF.

This clonotype was found once. V gene TRBV19 combines with J gene TRBJ1-5, with 11 bases fitting TRBD1. Germline V gene lookup returns CDR1 LNHDA and CDR2 SQIVND (reference sequence). CDR3 length: 15 amino acids. Trimming removed 6 bases from V and 7 bases from J; junction bases left unmatched: 8. This CDR3 reads CASRLDRGLGQPQHF. The CDR3 DNA follows: TGTGCCAGTAGGCTGGACAGGGGGCTGGGGCAGCCCCAGCATTTT.

This rearrangement joins TRBV27 to TRBJ2-5; 7 bases are shared with TRBD2. Germline assignment: CDR1 MNHEY and CDR2 SMNVEV (reference sequence). The CDR3 runs to 13 residues. V gave up 8 bases and J gave up 4 bases; unmatched junction bases: 7. This chain's CDR3 is CASGQRGTETQYF. CDR3 coding DNA: TGTGCCAGCGGGCAGCGGGGAACAGAGACCCAGTACTTC.

This clonotype was recorded once. This sequence joins TRBV9 and TRBJ1-2; weak D call: TRBD1 (5 bases). Germline V gene sequence: CDR1 SGDLS, CDR2 YYNGEE. Trimming cost V 0 bases and J 7 bases, with 13 bases left between them. This CDR3 spans 14 amino acids. The CDR3 spells CASSVGAAQGGYTF. CDR3 nucleotides: TGTGCCAGCAGCGTAGGGGCTGCCCAGGGTGGCTACACCTTC.

The V call is TRBV5-6, the J call TRBJ2-1, with D unresolved. CDR3 length: 13 residues. Deletions cut 1 base from V and 7 bases from J, with 9 bases between. Per germline, CDR1 SGHDT and CDR2 YYEEEE. CDR3 in amino acids: CASSLRVVNEQFF. The CDR3, as DNA: TGTGCCAGCAGCTTGCGGGTTGTGAATGAGCAGTTCTTC.

This clonotype was found many times. The rearrangement uses TRBV24-1 and TRBJ2-1, with D unclear. The CDR3 contains 14 residues. With 2 bases removed from V and 6 bases from J, the gap between germline ends came to 10 bases. Germline-derived CDR1 and CDR2 are KGHDR and SFDVKD. The CDR3: CATSDYGPVNEQFF. For the CDR3, the DNA is TGTGCCACCAGTGATTATGGCCCGGTCAATGAGCAGTTCTTC.

This clonotype was found a few times. The V gene is TRBV7-9, the J gene TRBJ2-1, with 9 bases aligning to TRBD1. The CDR3 covers 18 residues. Germline-derived CDR1 and CDR2 are SEHNR and FQNEAQ (reference sequence). J lost 9 bases, V lost 5 bases, and 20 bases had no gene match. CDR3 sequence (DNA): TGTGCCAGCAGCATAGTGGTGGCCCGGGACAGGGTTCGTCGTGAGCAGTTCTTC. Translated: CASSIVVARDRVRREQFF.